This T cell receptor (beta chain) was found in a study of CD8+ T cells in alopecia areata. The CDR3 loop spans 17 amino acids. Trimming cost V 8 bases and J 0 bases; bases outside gene matches: 12. The germline CDR1 and CDR2 sequences are PRHDT and FYEKMQ (reference sequence). Once RNA had been extracted, it was reverse transcribed into cDNA to act as the sequencing template. Produced via immunoSEQ multiplex PCR; TCRdb's table is partial and in-frame only. The table includes 95,000 to 150,000 clones, approximately 53% detected once. Treatment meaning: oral pan-JAK inhibitor, 5-10 mg twice daily. The source material was CD4+ T cells sorted from blood, sampled at week 4, from a patient treated with tofacitinib. The chain has TRBV13 and TRBJ2-3, with TRBD2 matching over 9 bases. The sequence came from a human donor with alopecia areata. CDR3 DNA sequence: TGTGCCAGCCACAGGAGGGCGGGGGGGCCTAGCACAGATACGCAGTATTTT. Encoded protein: CASHRRAGGPSTDTQYF.